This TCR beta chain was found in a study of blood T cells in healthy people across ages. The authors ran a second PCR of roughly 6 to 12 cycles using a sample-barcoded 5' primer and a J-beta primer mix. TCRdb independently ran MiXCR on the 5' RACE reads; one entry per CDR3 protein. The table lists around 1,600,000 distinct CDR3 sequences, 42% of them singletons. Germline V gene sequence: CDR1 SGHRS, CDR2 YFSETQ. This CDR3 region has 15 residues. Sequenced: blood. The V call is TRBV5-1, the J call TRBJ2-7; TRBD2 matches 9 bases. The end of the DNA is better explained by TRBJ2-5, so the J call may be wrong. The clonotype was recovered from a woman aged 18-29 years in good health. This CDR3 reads CASSFFSGSGETQYF. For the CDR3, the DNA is TGCGCCAGCAGCTTCTTTAGCGGGAGTGGGGAGACCCAGTACTTC.